This TCR beta chain was sequenced for a study of blood T cell repertoires in COVID-19. In the study overall: PBMCs, B-cell-depleted T cells, or T cells provided the cDNA or gDNA that made up the material.

Produced via immunoSEQ multiplex PCR; TCRdb's table is partial and in-frame only. This sample has around 250,000 clones, with about 83% found just once. The CDR3 consists of 14 residues. Germline V gene data show CDR1 as MDHEN and CDR2 as SYDVKM. The V and J ends lost 6 bases and 4 bases, in that order; junction bases with no gene match: 3. The chain is built from TRBV28 and TRBJ2-7, with 13 bases identical to TRBD2. The receptor was derived from a man older than 75 with acute or convalescent COVID-19. The sequenced sample consisted of peripheral blood. CDR3 sequence (DNA): TGTGCCAGCAGGACTAGCGGGAGGCTGTACGAGCAGTACTTC. It codes for CASRTSGRLYEQYF.